These 20 T cell receptor beta chains were all obtained from the same sample, sequenced in a study of shared clonotypes between healthy human individuals. Some clones are missing from TCRdb's copy, which holds only in-frame ones; the method was immunoSEQ multiplex PCR. The sample lists over a million clones; approximately 72% were seen once. The material sequenced was memory CD4+ T cells sorted from blood. As for subset: CD45RA-negative fraction. These receptors were taken from a man between 18 and 35 years old in good health.

Points on this clone: The junction departs from germline at one end; a sequencing error may be responsible. This sequence joins TRBV5-6 and TRBJ2-1; perhaps D is TRBD1 or TRBD2 (5 bases each). The CDR3 length is 13 residues. Germline-derived CDR1 and CDR2 are SGHDT and YYEEEE. CDR3: CASNLVGVNEQFF. In DNA, the CDR3 is TGTGCCAGCAACTTGGTGGGGGTCAATGAGCAGTTCTTC.

This chain joins TRBV11-2 and TRBJ2-7; 14 bases are shared with TRBD2. The CDR3 extends over 17 amino acids. J was trimmed by 5 bases and V by 3 bases; bases with no gene match: 9. The V gene's germline CDR1 is SGHAT and CDR2 FQNNGV. The chain's CDR3 is CASSLGLAGARGDEQYF. The CDR3 DNA sequence: TGTGCCAGCAGCTTGGGACTAGCGGGAGCTAGGGGCGACGAGCAGTACTTC.

This chain's CDR3 is CASSPNLRTEQYF. CDR3 bases: TGTGCCAGCTCACCAAATTTAAGGACCGAGCAGTACTTC. The V gene is TRBV18, the J gene TRBJ2-7; no definite D call. There are 13 residues in the CDR3. Trimming left V 2 bases short and J 6 bases short, with 11 bases between. Germline CDR1 reads KGHSH; CDR2 reads LQKENI.

The J gene is TRBJ2-5, the V gene TRBV5-4, with 8 bases that match TRBD1. The CDR3 has 16 residues. CDR1 and CDR2 (germline): SGHNT, YYREEE (reference sequence). Unmatched junction bases numbered 8, after V lost 0 bases and J lost 4 bases. This CDR3 is CASSLARTGRRETQYF. CDR3 nucleotides: TGTGCCAGCAGCTTGGCCAGGACAGGGAGGAGAGAGACCCAGTACTTC. The whole variable domain, remainder taken from reference TRBV5-4 and TRBJ2-5, is ETGVTQSPTHLIKTRGQQVTLRCSSQSGHNTVSWYQQALGQGPQFIFQYYREEENGRGNFPPRFSGLQFPNYSSELNVNALELDDSALYLCASSLARTGRRETQYFGPGTRLLVL.

This clone showed up just once. This sequence joins TRBV7-6 and TRBJ1-6; 7 bases are a match to TRBD1. The V segment lost 1 base and the J segment 10 bases; nucleotides outside the gene matches: 7. CDR3 length: 15 amino acids. In germline, CDR1 is SGHVS, CDR2 FNYEAQ. In DNA form, the CDR3 reads TGTGCCAGCAGCTTAGAAAAAAACAGGGGATCACCCCTCCACTTT. Translation gives CASSLEKNRGSPLHF.

The J gene is TRBJ2-5, the V gene TRBV6-5, with 9 bases aligning to TRBD1. V was clipped by 6 bases and J by 5 bases; unmatched bases: 7. Germline V gene data show CDR1 as MNHEY and CDR2 as SVGAGI. The CDR3 spans 14 residues. This chain's CDR3 is CASREQGAWETQYF. CDR3 DNA sequence: TGTGCCAGCAGAGAACAGGGGGCATGGGAGACCCAGTACTTC.

V gene TRBV15 combines with J gene TRBJ2-7; 9 bases match TRBD1. CDR1 and CDR2 from the germline V gene are LNHNV and YYDKDF (reference sequence). Trimming removed 5 bases from V and 0 bases from J; junction bases left unmatched: 5. The CDR3 spans 15 residues. The CDR3 DNA reads as TGTGCCACCAGCCCGGGACAGGGCCTCTCCTACGAGCAGTACTTC. It yields the protein CATSPGQGLSYEQYF.

The chain carries TRBV6-5 and TRBJ2-7; 9 bases agree with TRBD1. This CDR3 contains 15 residues. Trimming cost V 2 bases and J 3 bases; bases outside gene matches: 5. The germline V gene has CDR1 MNHEY and CDR2 SVGAGI. CDR3 protein: CASSYLGTGIYEQYF. As DNA, the CDR3 is TGTGCCAGCAGTTACCTAGGGACAGGGATCTACGAGCAGTACTTC.

This clone was found once. This chain links TRBV6-6 with TRBJ2-5; TRBD1 might be the D (6 bases). Germline CDR1 reads MNHNY; CDR2 reads SVGAGI (reference sequence). Trimming took 3 bases from V and 1 from J, leaving 12 bases between them. The CDR3 extends over 15 amino acids. In nucleotides, the CDR3 is TGTGCCAGCAGTTATGGAAGGGGGATCCAAGAGACCCAGTACTTC. It yields the protein CASSYGRGIQETQYF.

The CDR3 sequence: CASITTGGRAGETQYF. The DNA of the CDR3 is TGTGCCAGTATTACTACCGGTGGCAGGGCGGGGGAGACCCAGTACTTC. The J gene is TRBJ2-5, the V gene TRBV2; D is possibly TRBD2 (6 bases). The germline gives CDR1 SNHLY, CDR2 FYNNEI. The CDR3 is 16 amino acids. Trimming removed 9 bases at V and 5 bases at J, with 25 bases between.

The chain couples TRBV27 to TRBJ1-3, with no clear D. The germline gives CDR1 MNHEY, CDR2 SMNVEV (reference sequence). Trimming took 2 bases from V and 4 from J, leaving 6 bases between them. The CDR3 covers 13 residues. The CDR3 here is CASSLNAGNTIYF. CDR3 nucleotides: TGTGCCAGCAGTTTAAACGCAGGAAACACCATATATTTT.

The gene calls are TRBV10-2 and TRBJ1-2; D gene uncertain. The V and J ends lost 3 bases and 2 bases respectively, with 7 bases between them. The CDR3 is made up of 13 amino acids. CDR1 is WSHSY, CDR2 SAAADI, per germline. Here the CDR3 DNA reads TGCGCCAGCAGTGATGGGCAGAACTATGGCTACACCTTC. This codes for CASSDGQNYGYTF.

The rearrangement joins TRBV5-1 to TRBJ1-6, with D perhaps TRBD1 (5 bases). V was pared by 0 bases and J by 7 bases, with 11 bases between. From germline, CDR1 is SGHRS and CDR2 YFSETQ. This CDR3 comprises 15 residues. The CDR3 bases are TGCGCCAGCAGCTTGGAAGGGGTGCGCAATTCACCCCTCCACTTT. This codes for CASSLEGVRNSPLHF.

The V gene is TRBV29-1, the J gene TRBJ1-1, with D possibly being TRBD1 (5 bases). The ends were cut back, 6 bases at V and 2 bases at J, with 13 bases in the middle. CDR3 length: 13 residues. The germline V gene has CDR1 SQVTM and CDR2 ANQGSEA. The CDR3 loop is CSVGVGTNTEAFF. Here the CDR3 DNA reads TGCAGCGTGGGGGTGGGAACAAACACTGAAGCTTTCTTT.

A remark on this clone: The same CDR3 also results from other DNA sequences found in this sample. J is TRBJ2-1 and V is TRBV7-9; TRBD2 might be the D (5 bases). Germline V CDR1 and CDR2: SEHNR, FQNEAQ (reference sequence). The V end lost 5 bases, the J end lost 6 bases, and 8 bases lay between the germline ends. CDR3 length: 12 amino acids. The CDR3 nucleotides are TGTGCCAGCAGCGCTAGCTCCAATGAGCAGTTCTTC. It specifies CASSASSNEQFF.

The rearrangement joins TRBV25-1 to TRBJ1-3; no clear D. The germline CDR1 and CDR2 sequences are MGHDK and SYGVNS. There are 18 residues in the CDR3. Deletions cut 0 bases from V and 0 bases from J, with 15 bases between. The chain's CDR3 is CASSEYPSTGSSGNTIYF. The CDR3 DNA follows: TGTGCCAGCAGTGAATATCCCTCGACGGGAAGCTCTGGAAACACCATATATTTT.

CDR3 DNA: TGTGCCAGCAGCCGCATCCGTCTGGGTGAGCAGTACTTC. It codes for CASSRIRLGEQYF. The V gene is TRBV7-2, the J gene TRBJ2-7; D not certain. Per germline, CDR1 SGHTA and CDR2 FQGNSA. This CDR3 spans 13 amino acids. Trimming pared 5 bases from V and 7 bases from J, leaving 15 bases between. The full variable domain, its missing parts supplied by reference TRBV7-2 and TRBJ2-7, is GAGVSQSPSNKVTEKGKDVELRCDPISGHTALYWYRQSLGQGLEFLIYFQGNSAPDKSGLPSDRFSAERTGGSVSTLTIQRTQQEDSAVYLCASSRIRLGEQYFGPGTRLTVT.

CDR3: CASSLSPQGGGYTF. The DNA for the CDR3 is TGTGCCAGCAGTTTATCCCCTCAGGGGGGAGGCTACACCTTC. This rearrangement joins TRBV28 to TRBJ1-2; 7 bases match TRBD1. The germline gives CDR1 MDHEN, CDR2 SYDVKM. With 1 base clipped from V and 8 bases from J, the junction kept 7 bases outside the gene matches. This CDR3 is 14 amino acids long.

This clone was recorded once. The chain uses TRBV9 and TRBJ2-1; D not certain. Germline CDR1 is SGDLS and CDR2 is YYNGEE. The CDR3 extends over 15 amino acids. Trimming pared 2 bases from V and 0 bases from J, leaving 9 bases between. The CDR3 region is CASSVTPNSYNEQFF. In DNA form, the CDR3 reads TGTGCCAGCAGCGTTACACCAAACTCCTACAATGAGCAGTTCTTC.

The DNA of the CDR3 is TGTGCCAGCAGCTTAGTGGCAGGGGATAATTCACCCCTCCACTTT. Encoded protein: CASSLVAGDNSPLHF. This chain joins TRBV7-2 and TRBJ1-6, with D perhaps matching TRBD1 (6 bases). Germline-derived CDR1 and CDR2 are SGHTA and FQGNSA. The CDR3 length is 15 residues. V lost 1 base and J lost 5, with 9 bases in between.